Listed below are T cell receptor beta chains from one sample, sequenced in a study of blood T cell repertoires in COVID-19. The data were produced by immunoSEQ multiplex PCR, yet TCRdb's version contains in-frame clones alone and is incomplete. The sample consists of just under 350,000 clones, over 80% of them appearing once. Material for sequencing was peripheral blood. The receptors derive from a woman in her fifties or sixties with COVID-19, enrolled during active disease. The conserved cysteine and the conserved F or W are not part of the CDR3 here. Each record gives: J gene, V gene, CDR3 protein.

TRBJ2-2	TRBV5-1	ASSLGPSTENTGELF
TRBJ2-5	TRBV6-5	ASSYSGSQETQY
TRBJ2-1	TRBV24-1	ATSDPSGRAVDEQF
TRBJ1-2	TRBV5-4	ASSPYQDRGLGYT
TRBJ2-7	TRBV7-9	ASSRTSGTYYEQY
TRBJ2-7	TRBV27	ASSSLRSYEQY
TRBJ1-6	TRBV5-1	ASSLEAGGTNSPLH
TRBJ2-7	TRBV3-1/TRBV3-2	ASSQGPGVRDEQY
TRBJ2-1	TRBV6-5	ASTQGGKTYNEQF
TRBJ1-2	TRBV27	ASSFLKGQVNYGYT
TRBJ2-6	TRBV4-1	ASSQPAPTSGTSGANVLT
TRBJ2-3	TRBV19	ASSIGAGARTDTQY
TRBJ2-2	TRBV9	ASSVGLAGPTGELF
TRBJ1-4	TRBV6-1	ASSDQWTGAEKLF
TRBJ1-2	TRBV10-3	AMRDREDYGYT
TRBJ2-7	TRBV3-1/TRBV3-2	ASSQLKSREQY
TRBJ1-2	TRBV5-8	ASSFIGVRNYGYT
TRBJ1-1	TRBV19	ASSHRLRGNTEAF
TRBJ1-1	TRBV25-1	ASRRAGGTEAF
TRBJ1-1	TRBV2	ADRLASNTEAF
TRBJ2-7	TRBV6-1	ASSDPPTPGRPGY
TRBJ1-1	TRBV6-1	ASSARGGRNTEAF
TRBJ2-3	TRBV10-2	ASSESGLRGDTQY
TRBJ2-1	TRBV6-5	ASSSAHRLSYNEQF
TRBJ1-6	TRBV6-5	ASSSPGQGYNSPLH
TRBJ1-3	TRBV19	ASSYQGLFFSGNTIY
TRBJ2-3	TRBV7-9	ASSLGDPVDTQY
TRBJ1-2	TRBV7-2	ASSVNRGRDYGYT
TRBJ2-2	TRBV6-5	ASSQLLMAGELF
TRBJ2-3	TRBV7-9	ASSPDGSASDTQY
TRBJ2-5	TRBV18	ASSPPSGYQETQY
TRBJ2-1	TRBV27	ASSPDNYNEQF